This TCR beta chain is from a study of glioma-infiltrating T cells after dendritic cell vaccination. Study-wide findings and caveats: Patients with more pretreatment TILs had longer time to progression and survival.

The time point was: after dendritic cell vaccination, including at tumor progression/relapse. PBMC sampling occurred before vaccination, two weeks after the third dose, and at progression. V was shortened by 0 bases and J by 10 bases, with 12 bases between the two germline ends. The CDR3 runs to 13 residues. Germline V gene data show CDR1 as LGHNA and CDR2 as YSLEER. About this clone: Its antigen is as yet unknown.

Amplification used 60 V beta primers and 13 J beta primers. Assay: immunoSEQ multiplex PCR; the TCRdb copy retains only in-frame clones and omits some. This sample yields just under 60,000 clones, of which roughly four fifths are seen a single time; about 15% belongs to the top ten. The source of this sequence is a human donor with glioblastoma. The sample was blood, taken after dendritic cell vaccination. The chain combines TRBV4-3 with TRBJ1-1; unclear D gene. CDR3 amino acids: CASSQDLEGPAFF. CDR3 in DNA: TGCGCCAGCAGCCAAGATTTGGAGGGTCCAGCTTTCTTT.